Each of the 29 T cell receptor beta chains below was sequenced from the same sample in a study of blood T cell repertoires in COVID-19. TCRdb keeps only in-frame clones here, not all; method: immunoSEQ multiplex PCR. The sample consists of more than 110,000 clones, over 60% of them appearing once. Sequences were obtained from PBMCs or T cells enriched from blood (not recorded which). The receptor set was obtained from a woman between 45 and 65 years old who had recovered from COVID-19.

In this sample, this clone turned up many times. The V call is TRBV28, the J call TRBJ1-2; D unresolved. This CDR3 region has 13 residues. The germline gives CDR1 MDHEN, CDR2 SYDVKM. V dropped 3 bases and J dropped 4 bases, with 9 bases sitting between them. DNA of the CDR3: TGTGCCAGCAGTTTGGATGCGGGCTATGGCTACACCTTC. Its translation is CASSLDAGYGYTF.

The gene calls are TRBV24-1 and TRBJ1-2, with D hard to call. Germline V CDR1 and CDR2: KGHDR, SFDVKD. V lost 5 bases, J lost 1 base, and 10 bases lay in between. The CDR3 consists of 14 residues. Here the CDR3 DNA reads TGTGCCACCAGTGGTGTTAACAGTAACTATGGCTACACCTTC. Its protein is CATSGVNSNYGYTF.

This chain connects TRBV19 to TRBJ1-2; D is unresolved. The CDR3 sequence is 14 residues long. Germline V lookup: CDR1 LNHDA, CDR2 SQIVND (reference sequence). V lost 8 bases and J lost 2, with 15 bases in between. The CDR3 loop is CASRSTDLNYGYTF. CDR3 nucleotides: TGTGCCAGTCGAAGTACCGACTTAAACTATGGCTACACCTTC.

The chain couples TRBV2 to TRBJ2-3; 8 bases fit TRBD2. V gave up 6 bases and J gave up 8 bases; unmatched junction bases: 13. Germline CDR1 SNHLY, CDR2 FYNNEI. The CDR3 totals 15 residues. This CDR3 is CASRDRLATPGTQYF. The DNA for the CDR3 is TGTGCCAGCAGGGACCGACTAGCGACCCCGGGTACGCAGTATTTT. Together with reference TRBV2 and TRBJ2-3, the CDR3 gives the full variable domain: EPEVTQTPSHQVTQMGQEVILRCVPISNHLYFYWYRQILGQKVEFLVSFYNNEISEKSEIFDDQFSVERPDGSNFTLKIRSTKLEDSAMYFCASRDRLATPGTQYFGPGTRLTVL.

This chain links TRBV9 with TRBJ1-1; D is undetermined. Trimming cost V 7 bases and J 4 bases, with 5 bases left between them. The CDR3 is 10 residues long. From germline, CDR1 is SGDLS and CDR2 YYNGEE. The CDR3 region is CASGGTEAFF. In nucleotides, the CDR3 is TGTGCCAGCGGAGGCACTGAAGCTTTCTTT.

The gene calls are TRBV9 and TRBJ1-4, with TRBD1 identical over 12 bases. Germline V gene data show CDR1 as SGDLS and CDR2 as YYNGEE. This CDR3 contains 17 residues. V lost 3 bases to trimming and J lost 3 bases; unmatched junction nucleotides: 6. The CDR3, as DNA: TGTGCCAGCAGCGGGTCCGGGACAGGGGGCTCTAATGAAAAACTGTTTTTT. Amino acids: CASSGSGTGGSNEKLFF.

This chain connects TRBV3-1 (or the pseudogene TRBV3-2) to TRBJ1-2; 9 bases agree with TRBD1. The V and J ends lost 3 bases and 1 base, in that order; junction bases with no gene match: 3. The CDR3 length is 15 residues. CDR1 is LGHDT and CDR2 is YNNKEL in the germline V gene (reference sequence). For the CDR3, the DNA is TGTGCCAGCAGCCATGGGACAGGGCTTAACTATGGCTACACCTTC. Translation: CASSHGTGLNYGYTF.

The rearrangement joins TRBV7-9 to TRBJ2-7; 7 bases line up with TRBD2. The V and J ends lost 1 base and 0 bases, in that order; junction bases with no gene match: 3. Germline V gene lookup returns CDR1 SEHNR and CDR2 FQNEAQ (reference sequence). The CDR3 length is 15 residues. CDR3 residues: CASSLEAGSSYEQYF. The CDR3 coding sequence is TGTGCCAGCAGCTTAGAAGCGGGGAGCTCCTACGAGCAGTACTTC.

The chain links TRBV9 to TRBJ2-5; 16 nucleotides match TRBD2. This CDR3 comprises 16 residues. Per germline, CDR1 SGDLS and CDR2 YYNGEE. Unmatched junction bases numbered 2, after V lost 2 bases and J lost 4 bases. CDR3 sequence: CASSVGTSGRAETQYF. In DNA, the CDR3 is TGTGCCAGCAGCGTGGGGACTAGCGGGAGGGCAGAGACCCAGTACTTC.

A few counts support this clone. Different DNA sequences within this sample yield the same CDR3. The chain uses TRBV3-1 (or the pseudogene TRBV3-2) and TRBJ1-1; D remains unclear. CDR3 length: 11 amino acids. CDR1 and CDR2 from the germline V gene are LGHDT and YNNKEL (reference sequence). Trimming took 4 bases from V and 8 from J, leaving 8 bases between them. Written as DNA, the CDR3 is TGTGCCAGCAGCCTCTCCGAGGAAGCTTTCTTT. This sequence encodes CASSLSEEAFF.

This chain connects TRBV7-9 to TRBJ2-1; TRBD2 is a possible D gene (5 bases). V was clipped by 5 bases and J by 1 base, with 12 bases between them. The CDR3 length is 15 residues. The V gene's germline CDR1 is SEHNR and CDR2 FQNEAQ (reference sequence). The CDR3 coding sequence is TGTGCCAGCAGCCCCGGTCGGGGATCCTACAATGAGCAGTTCTTC. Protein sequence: CASSPGRGSYNEQFF. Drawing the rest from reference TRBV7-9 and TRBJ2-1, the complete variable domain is DTGVSQNPRHKITKRGQNVTFRCDPISEHNRLYWYRQTLGQGPEFLTYFQNEAQLEKSRLLSDRFSAERPKGSFSTLEIQRTEQGDSAMYLCASSPGRGSYNEQFFGPGTRLTVL.

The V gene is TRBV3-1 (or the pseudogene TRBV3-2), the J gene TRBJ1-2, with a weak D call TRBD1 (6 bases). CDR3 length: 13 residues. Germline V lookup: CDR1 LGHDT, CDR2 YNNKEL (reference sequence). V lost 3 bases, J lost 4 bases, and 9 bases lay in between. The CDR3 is CASSQGAGYGYTF. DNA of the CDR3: TGTGCCAGCAGCCAGGGGGCCGGCTATGGCTACACCTTC.

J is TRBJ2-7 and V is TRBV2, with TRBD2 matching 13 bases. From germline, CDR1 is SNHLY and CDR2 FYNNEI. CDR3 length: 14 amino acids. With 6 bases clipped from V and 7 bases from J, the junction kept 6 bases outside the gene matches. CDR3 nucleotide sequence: TGTGCCAGCAGCGGACTAGCGGGAGAAAAGGAGCAGTACTTC. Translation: CASSGLAGEKEQYF.

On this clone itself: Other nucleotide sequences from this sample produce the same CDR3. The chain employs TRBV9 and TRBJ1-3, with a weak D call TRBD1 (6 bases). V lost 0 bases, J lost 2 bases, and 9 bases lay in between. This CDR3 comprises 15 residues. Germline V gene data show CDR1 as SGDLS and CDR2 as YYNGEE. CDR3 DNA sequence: TGTGCCAGCAGCGTAGAAGGGGGAGCTGGAAACACCATATATTTT. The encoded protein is CASSVEGGAGNTIYF.

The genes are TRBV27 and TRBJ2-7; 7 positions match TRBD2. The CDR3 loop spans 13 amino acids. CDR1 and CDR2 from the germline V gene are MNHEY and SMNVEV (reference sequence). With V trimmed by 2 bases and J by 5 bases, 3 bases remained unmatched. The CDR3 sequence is CASSLTSVNEQYF. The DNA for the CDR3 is TGTGCCAGCAGTTTAACTAGCGTAAACGAGCAGTACTTC.

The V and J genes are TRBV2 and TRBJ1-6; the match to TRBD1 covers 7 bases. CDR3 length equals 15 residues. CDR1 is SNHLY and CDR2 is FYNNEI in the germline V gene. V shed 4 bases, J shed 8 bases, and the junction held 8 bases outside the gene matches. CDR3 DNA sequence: TGTGCCAGCAGTGCCCGGACAGGAAGGGATTCACCCCTCCACTTT. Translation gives CASSARTGRDSPLHF.

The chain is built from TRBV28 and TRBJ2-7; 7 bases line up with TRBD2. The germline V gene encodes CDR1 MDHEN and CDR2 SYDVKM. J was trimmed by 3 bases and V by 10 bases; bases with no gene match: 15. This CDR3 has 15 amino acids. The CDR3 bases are TGTGCCACCCTCGAGGGGAGGGGCGGCTACTACGAGCAGTACTTC. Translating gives CATLEGRGGYYEQYF.

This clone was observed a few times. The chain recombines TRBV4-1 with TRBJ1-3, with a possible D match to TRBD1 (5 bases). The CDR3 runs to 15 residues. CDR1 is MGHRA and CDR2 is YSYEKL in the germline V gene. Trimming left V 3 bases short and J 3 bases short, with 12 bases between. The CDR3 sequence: CASSQVQGGGNTIYF. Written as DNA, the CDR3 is TGCGCCAGCAGCCAGGTGCAGGGCGGTGGAAACACCATATATTTT.

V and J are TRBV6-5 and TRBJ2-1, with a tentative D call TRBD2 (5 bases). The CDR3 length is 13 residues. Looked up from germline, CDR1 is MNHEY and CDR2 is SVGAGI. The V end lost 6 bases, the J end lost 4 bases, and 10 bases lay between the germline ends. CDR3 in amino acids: CASSRRGYNEQFF. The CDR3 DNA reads TGTGCCAGCAGCCGCCGCGGGTACAATGAGCAGTTCTTC.

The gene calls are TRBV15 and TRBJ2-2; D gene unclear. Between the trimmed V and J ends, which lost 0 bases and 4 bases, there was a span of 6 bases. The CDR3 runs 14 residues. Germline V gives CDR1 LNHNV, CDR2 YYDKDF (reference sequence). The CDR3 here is CATSRERATGELFF. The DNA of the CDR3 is TGTGCCACCAGCAGAGAACGAGCCACCGGGGAGCTGTTTTTT.

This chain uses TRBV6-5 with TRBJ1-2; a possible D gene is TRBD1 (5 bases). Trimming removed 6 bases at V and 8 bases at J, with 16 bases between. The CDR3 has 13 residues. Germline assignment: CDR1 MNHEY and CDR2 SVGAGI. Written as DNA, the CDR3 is TGTGCCAGCAGACTCCGTGGGGGAGGGGGCTACACCTTC. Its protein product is CASRLRGGGGYTF.

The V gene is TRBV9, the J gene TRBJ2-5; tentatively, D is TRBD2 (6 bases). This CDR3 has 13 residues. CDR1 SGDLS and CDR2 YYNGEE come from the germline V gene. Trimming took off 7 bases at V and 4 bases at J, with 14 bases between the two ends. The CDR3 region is CASGRRAGETQYF. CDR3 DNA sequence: TGTGCCAGCGGGAGGAGGGCCGGAGAGACCCAGTACTTC.

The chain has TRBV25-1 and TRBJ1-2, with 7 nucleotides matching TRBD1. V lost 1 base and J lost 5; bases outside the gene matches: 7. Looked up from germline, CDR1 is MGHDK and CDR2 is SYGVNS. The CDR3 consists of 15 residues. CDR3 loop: CASSEFKGAGYGYTF. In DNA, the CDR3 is TGTGCCAGCAGTGAATTTAAGGGGGCGGGATATGGCTACACCTTC.

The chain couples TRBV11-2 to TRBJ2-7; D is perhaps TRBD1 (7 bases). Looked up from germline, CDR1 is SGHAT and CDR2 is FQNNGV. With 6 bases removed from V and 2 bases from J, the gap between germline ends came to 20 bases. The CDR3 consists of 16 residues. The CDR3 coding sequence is TGTGCCAGCAGTTTAAAATTAGGAGGGGGCCCCTACGAGCAGTACTTC. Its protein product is CASSLKLGGGPYEQYF.

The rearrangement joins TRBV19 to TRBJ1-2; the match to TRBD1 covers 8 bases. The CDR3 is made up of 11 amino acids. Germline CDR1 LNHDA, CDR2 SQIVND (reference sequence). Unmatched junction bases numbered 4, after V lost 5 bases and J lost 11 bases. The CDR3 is CASSVRDRYTF. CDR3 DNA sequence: TGTGCCAGTAGTGTCCGGGACAGGTACACCTTC. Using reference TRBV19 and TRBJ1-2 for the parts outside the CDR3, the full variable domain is DGGITQSPKYLFRKEGQNVTLSCEQNLNHDAMYWYRQDPGQGLRLIYYSQIVNDFQKGDIAEGYSVSREKKESFPLTVTSAQKNPTAFYLCASSVRDRYTFGSGTRLTVV.

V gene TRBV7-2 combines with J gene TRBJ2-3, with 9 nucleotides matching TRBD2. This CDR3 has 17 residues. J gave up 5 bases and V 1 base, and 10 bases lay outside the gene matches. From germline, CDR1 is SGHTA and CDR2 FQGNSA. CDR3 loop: CASSLDLAGGRRDTQYF. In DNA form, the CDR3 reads TGTGCCAGCAGCTTAGATCTGGCGGGGGGGCGGAGAGATACGCAGTATTTT. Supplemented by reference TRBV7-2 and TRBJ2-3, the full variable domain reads GAGVSQSPSNKVTEKGKDVELRCDPISGHTALYWYRQSLGQGLEFLIYFQGNSAPDKSGLPSDRFSAERTGGSVSTLTIQRTQQEDSAVYLCASSLDLAGGRRDTQYFGPGTRLTVL.

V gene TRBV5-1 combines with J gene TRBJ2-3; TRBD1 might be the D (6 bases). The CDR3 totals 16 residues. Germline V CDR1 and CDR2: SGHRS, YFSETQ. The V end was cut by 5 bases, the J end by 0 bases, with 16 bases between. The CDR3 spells CASRRVQGTSTDTQYF. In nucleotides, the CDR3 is TGCGCCAGCAGACGAGTCCAGGGGACGAGCACAGATACGCAGTATTTT.

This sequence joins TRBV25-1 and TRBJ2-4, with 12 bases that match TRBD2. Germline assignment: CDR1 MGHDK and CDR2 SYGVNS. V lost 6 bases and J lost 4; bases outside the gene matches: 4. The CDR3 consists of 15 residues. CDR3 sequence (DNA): TGTGCCAGCAGCGGACTAGCGGGGAGTAAAAACATTCAGTACTTC. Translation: CASSGLAGSKNIQYF.

DNA for the CDR3: TGTGCCAGCAGCGTAGGTCTAGCGACTCCCTACGAGCAGTACTTC. Protein product: CASSVGLATPYEQYF. The chain couples TRBV9 to TRBJ2-7; D is perhaps TRBD2 (6 bases). V shed 0 bases and J shed 2 bases, with 12 bases lying between them. The germline V gene encodes CDR1 SGDLS and CDR2 YYNGEE. The CDR3 contains 15 residues.